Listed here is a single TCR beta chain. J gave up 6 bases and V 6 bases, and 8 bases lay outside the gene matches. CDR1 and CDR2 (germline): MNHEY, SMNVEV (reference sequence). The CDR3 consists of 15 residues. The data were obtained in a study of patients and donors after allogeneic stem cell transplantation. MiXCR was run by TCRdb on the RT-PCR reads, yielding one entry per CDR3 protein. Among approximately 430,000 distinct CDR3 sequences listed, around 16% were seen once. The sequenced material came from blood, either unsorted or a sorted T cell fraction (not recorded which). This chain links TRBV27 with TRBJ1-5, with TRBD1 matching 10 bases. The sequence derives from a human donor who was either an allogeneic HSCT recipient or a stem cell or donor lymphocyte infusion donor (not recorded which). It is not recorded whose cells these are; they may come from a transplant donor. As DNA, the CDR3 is TGTGCCAGCAGGCTAGGGACAGGGGTCGGTCAGCCCCAGCATTTT. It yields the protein CASRLGTGVGQPQHF.